The 5 T cell receptor beta chains presented below share a single source sample, sequenced in a study (dated by TCRdb to 2016 to 2017). The sequencer was an Illumina HiSeq 2500. TCRdb took the public reads, trimmed them with fastp at Q25, ran MiXCR for clone calling and kept in-frame beta chains. Entries are consolidated by CDR3 protein sequence, retaining the most common genes and DNA. Recorded for this sample are roughly 970 distinct CDR3 sequences; around 25% of them occurred a single time. 30% to 45% of the sample comes from the top ten. Sample: CD8+ T cells (not recorded whether cultured). Receptor source: a male donor.

V usage is TRBV7-6 and J usage is TRBJ2-7; D is tentatively TRBD1 or TRBD2 (5 bases each). The CDR3 covers 13 residues. Germline V gives CDR1 SGHVS, CDR2 FNYEAQ. V lost 5 bases and J 6 bases, leaving 14 bases between the germline ends. The CDR3 protein is CASSRAGTSEQYF. The CDR3 DNA reads TGTGCCAGCAGCAGGGCAGGGACCAGCGAGCAGTACTTC.

About this clonotype itself: The junction does not match germline at one end; this may be a read error. J is TRBJ1-4 and V is TRBV16; no reliable D call. CDR3 length equals 14 residues. Per the germline V gene, CDR1 is KGHSY and CDR2 is FQNENV. The CDR3 spells CARSPGLLNEKLFF. CDR3 sequence (DNA): TGTGCCAGAAGCCCCGGACTGCTTAATGAAAAACTGTTTTTT. Supplemented by reference TRBV16 and TRBJ1-4, the full variable domain reads GEEVAQTPKHLVRGEGQKAKLYCAPIKGHSYVFWYQQVLKNEFKFLISFQNENVFDETGMPKERFSAKCLPNSPCSLEIQATKLEDSAVYFCARSPGLLNEKLFFGSGTQLSVL.

This clonotype was detected once. A single base separates this from a much larger clone, so it may be a read error. V and J are TRBV6-5 and TRBJ2-1; no clear D. The V gene's germline CDR1 is MNHEY and CDR2 SVGAGI. The CDR3 length is 16 residues. DNA of the CDR3: TGTGACAGCAATTATTTATCAGACTTACGATACAATGAGCAGTTCTTC. Encoded protein: CDSNYLSDLRYNEQFF.

Of note for this clonotype: A read error may produce the germline difference seen at one junction end. The chain recombines TRBV20-1 with TRBJ1-1; D not resolved. CDR3 length equals 14 residues. Germline CDR1 DFQATT, CDR2 SNEGSKA (reference sequence). The CDR3: CIARDKSLPTEAFF. In nucleotides, the CDR3 is TGCATTGCTAGAGATAAAAGTCTTCCGACCGAAGCTTTCTTT.

On this clonotype: This may stem from a read error, because a much larger clone lies one nucleotide away. The limits of the CDR3 on the DNA are not certain, so only TCRdb's listed CDR3 is given. This chain joins TRBV30 and TRBJ2-2; the table gives TRBD1 as D, unverified against the DNA. Ends included, the CDR3 has 12 residues. Germline assignment: CDR1 GTSNPN and CDR2 SVGIG (reference sequence). CDR3 in amino acids: CAWGIGTGEPFF.